This T cell receptor beta chain was sequenced in a study of Graves' ophthalmopathy and Graves' hyperthyroidism. Amplified TCR beta CDR3 regions were obtained using RNA transcripts as template. HTBI primers were used in a first-round RT-PCR, which preceded a second-round multiplex PCR. TCRdb redid the calling of the multiplex PCR reads with MiXCR, one entry per CDR3 protein. The data contain over a million distinct CDR3 sequences, about 40% of them singletons. This CDR3 is built from 14 residues. From germline, CDR1 is SGHTA and CDR2 FQGNSA. This clonotype was observed a handful of times. A much larger clonotype is one base distant, so this may be a read error.

The clonotype was recovered from an adult man with Graves' hyperthyroidism. The chain recombines TRBV7-2 with TRBJ2-5; perhaps TRBD1 as D (6 bases). Sequencing input: peripheral blood or thyroid tissue (not recorded which). CDR3 loop: CASSIQGNQEAQYF. The CDR3 DNA reads TGTGCCAGCAGCATACAGGGAAACCAAGAGGCCCAGTACTTC.